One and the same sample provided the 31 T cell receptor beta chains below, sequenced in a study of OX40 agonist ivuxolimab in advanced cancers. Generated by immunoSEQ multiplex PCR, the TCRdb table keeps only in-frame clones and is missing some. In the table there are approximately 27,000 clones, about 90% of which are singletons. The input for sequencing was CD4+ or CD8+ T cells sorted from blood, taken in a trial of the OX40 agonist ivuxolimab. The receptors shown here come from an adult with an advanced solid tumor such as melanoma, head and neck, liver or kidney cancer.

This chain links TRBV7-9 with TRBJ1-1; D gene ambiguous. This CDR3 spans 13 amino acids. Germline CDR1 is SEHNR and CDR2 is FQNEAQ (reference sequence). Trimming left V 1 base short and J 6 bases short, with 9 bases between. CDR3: CASSLGMGSEAFF. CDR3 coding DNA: TGTGCCAGCAGCTTAGGGATGGGGTCTGAAGCTTTCTTT.

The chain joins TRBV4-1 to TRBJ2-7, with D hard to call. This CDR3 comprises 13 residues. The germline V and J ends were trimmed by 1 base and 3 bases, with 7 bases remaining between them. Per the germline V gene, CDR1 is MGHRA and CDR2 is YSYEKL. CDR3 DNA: TGCGCCAGCAGCCAAGTCCCCGGCTACGAGCAGTACTTC. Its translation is CASSQVPGYEQYF.

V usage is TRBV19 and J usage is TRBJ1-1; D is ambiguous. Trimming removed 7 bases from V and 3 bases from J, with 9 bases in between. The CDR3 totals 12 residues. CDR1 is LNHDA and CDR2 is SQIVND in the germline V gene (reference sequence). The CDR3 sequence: CASKYSDTEAFF. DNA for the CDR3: TGTGCCAGTAAGTATTCGGACACTGAAGCTTTCTTT. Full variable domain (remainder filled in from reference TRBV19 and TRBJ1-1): DGGITQSPKYLFRKEGQNVTLSCEQNLNHDAMYWYRQDPGQGLRLIYYSQIVNDFQKGDIAEGYSVSREKKESFPLTVTSAQKNPTAFYLCASKYSDTEAFFGQGTRLTVV.

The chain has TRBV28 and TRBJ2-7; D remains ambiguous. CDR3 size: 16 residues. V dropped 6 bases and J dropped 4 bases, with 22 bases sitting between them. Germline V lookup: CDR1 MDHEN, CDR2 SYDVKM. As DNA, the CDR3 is TGTGCCAGCAGCCCTGCGGACGGCTCGATCATATACGAGCAGTACTTC. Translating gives CASSPADGSIIYEQYF.

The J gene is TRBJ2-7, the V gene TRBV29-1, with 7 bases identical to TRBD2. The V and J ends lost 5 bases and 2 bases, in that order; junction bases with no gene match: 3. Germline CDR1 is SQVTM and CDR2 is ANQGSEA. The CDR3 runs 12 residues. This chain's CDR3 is CSVLGRAYEQYF. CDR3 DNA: TGCAGCGTTTTGGGGAGGGCCTACGAGCAGTACTTC.

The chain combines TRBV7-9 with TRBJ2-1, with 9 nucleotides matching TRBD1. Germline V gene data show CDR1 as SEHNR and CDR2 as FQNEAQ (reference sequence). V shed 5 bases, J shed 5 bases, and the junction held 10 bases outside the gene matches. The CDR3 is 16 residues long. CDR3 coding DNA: TGTGCCAGCAGCGAGATCCGGGACAGGGTGGACAATGAGCAGTTCTTC. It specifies CASSEIRDRVDNEQFF.

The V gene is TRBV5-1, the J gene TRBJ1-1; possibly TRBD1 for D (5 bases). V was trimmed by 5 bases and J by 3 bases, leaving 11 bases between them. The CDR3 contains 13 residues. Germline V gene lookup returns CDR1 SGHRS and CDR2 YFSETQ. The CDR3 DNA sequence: TGCGCCAGCAGTGTGGGACGGGACACTGAAGCTTTCTTT. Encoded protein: CASSVGRDTEAFF.

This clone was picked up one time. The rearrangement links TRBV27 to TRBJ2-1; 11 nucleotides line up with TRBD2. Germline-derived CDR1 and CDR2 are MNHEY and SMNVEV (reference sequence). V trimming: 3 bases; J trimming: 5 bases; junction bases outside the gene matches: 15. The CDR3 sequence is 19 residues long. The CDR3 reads CASSLVLAGVGIGDNEQFF. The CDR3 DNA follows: TGTGCCAGCAGTTTGGTACTAGCGGGAGTGGGTATAGGGGACAATGAGCAGTTCTTC.

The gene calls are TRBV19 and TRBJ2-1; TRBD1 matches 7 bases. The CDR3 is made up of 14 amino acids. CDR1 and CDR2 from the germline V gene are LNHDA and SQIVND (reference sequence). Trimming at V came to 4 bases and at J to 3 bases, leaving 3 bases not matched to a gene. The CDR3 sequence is CASSTGTDYNEQFF. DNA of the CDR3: TGTGCCAGTAGTACTGGGACAGACTACAATGAGCAGTTCTTC.

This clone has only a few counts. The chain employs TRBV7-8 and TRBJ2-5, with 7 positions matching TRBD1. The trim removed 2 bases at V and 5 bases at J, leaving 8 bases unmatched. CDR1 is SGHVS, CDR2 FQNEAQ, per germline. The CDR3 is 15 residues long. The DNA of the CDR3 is TGTGCCAGCAGCTTACGACAGGGACCCTCGGAGACCCAGTACTTC. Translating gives CASSLRQGPSETQYF.

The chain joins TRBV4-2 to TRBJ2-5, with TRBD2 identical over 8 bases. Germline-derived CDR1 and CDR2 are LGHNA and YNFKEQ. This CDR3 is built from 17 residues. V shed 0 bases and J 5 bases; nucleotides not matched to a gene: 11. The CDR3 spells CASSQDLSGSLGETQYF. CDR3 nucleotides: TGTGCCAGCAGCCAAGATTTAAGCGGGAGCCTTGGGGAGACCCAGTACTTC.

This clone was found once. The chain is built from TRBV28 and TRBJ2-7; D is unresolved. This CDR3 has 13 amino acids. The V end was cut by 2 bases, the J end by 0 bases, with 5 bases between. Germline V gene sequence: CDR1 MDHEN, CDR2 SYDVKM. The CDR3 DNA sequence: TGTGCCAGCAGTTTAAGGGTCTCCTACGAGCAGTACTTC. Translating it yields CASSLRVSYEQYF.

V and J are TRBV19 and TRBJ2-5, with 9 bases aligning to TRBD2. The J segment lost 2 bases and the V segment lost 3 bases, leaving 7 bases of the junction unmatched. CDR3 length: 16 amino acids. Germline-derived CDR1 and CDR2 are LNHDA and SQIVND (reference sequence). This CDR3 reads CASSMFAGGPQETQYF. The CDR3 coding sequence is TGTGCCAGTAGTATGTTTGCGGGAGGGCCACAAGAGACCCAGTACTTC.

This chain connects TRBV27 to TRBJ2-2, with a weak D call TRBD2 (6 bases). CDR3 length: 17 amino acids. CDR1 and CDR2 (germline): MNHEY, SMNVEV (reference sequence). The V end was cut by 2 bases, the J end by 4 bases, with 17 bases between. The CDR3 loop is CASSLVQARGTTGELFF. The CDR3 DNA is TGTGCCAGCAGTTTAGTGCAGGCTCGGGGGACCACCGGGGAGCTGTTTTTT.

In DNA form, the CDR3 reads TGTGCCAGCAGTTGGGGAAGTGGGCAGCCCCAGCATTTT. Translated, it gives CASSWGSGQPQHF. The chain carries TRBV6-5 and TRBJ1-5; D not resolved. The CDR3 runs to 13 residues. CDR1 is MNHEY, CDR2 SVGAGI, per germline. V lost 4 bases, J lost 7 bases, and 11 bases lay in between.

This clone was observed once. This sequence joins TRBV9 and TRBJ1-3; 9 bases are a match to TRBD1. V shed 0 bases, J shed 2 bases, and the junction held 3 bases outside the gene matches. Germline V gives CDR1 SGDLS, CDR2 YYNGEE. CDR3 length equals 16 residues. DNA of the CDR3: TGTGCCAGCAGCGTAGGACAGGGGGGCCCTGGAAACACCATATATTTT. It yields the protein CASSVGQGGPGNTIYF.

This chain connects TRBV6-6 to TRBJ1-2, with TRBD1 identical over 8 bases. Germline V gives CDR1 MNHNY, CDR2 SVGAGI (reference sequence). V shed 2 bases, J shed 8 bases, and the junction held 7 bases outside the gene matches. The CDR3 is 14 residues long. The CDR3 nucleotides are TGTGCCAGCAGTTACCTCCAGGGGGCGGGCGGCTACACCTTC. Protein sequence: CASSYLQGAGGYTF.

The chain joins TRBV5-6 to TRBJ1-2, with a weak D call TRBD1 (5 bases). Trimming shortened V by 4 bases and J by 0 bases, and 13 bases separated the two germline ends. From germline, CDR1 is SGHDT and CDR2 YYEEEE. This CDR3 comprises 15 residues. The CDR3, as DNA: TGTGCCAGCAGCAAGAACAGGAAAACTAACTATGGCTACACCTTC. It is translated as CASSKNRKTNYGYTF.

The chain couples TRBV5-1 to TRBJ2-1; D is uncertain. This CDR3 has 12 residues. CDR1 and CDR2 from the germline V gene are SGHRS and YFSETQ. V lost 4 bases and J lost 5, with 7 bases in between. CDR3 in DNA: TGCGCCAGCAGCCAATGGAACAATGAGCAGTTCTTC. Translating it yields CASSQWNNEQFF.

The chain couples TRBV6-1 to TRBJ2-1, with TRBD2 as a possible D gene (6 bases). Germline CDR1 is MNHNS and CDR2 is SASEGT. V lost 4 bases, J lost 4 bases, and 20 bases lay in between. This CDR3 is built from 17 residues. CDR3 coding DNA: TGTGCCAGCAGTGCCCTACTAGCCGCTCCATTATACAATGAGCAGTTCTTC. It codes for CASSALLAAPLYNEQFF.

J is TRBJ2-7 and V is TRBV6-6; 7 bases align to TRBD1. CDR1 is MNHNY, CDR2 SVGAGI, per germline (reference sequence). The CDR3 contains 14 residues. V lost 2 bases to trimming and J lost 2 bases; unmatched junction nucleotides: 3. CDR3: CASSYRGQTYEQYF. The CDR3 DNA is TGTGCCAGCAGTTACAGGGGACAGACCTACGAGCAGTACTTC.

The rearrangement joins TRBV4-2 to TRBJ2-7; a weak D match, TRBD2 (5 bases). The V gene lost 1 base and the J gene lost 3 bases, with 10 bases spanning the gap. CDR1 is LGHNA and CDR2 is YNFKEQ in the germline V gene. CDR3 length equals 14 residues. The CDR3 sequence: CASSQGLPNYEQYF. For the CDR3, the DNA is TGTGCCAGCAGCCAAGGACTACCCAACTACGAGCAGTACTTC.

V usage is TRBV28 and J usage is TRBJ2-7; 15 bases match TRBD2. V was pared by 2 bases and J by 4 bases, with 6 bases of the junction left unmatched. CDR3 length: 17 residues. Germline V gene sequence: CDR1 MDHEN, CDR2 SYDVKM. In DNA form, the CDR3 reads TGTGCCAGCAGTTTACTTGGACTAGCGGGAGGGAGGTACGAGCAGTACTTC. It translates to CASSLLGLAGGRYEQYF. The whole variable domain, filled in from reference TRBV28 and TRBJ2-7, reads DVKVTQSSRYLVKRTGEKVFLECVQDMDHENMFWYRQDPGLGLRLIYFSYDVKMKEKGDIPEGYSVSREKKERFSLILESASTNQTSMYLCASSLLGLAGGRYEQYFGPGTRLTVT.

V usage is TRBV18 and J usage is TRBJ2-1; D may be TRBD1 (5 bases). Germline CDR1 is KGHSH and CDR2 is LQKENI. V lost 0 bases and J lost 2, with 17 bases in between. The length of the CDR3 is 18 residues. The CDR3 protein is CASSPPLSFRVTYNEQFF. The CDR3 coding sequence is TGTGCCAGCTCACCACCGTTATCGTTCAGGGTTACCTACAATGAGCAGTTCTTC.

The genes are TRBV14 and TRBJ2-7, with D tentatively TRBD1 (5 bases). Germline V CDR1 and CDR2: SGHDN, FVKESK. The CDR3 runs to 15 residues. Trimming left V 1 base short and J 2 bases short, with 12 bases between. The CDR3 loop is CASSQVWGYPYEQYF. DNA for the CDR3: TGTGCCAGCAGCCAAGTTTGGGGCTACCCCTACGAGCAGTACTTC.

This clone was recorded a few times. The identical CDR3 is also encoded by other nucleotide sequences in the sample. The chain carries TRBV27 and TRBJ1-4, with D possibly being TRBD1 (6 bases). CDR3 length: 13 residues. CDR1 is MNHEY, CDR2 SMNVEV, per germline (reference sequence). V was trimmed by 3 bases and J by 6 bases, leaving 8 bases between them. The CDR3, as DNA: TGTGCCAGCAGTTTCGAGGGGGATGAAAAACTGTTTTTT. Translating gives CASSFEGDEKLFF. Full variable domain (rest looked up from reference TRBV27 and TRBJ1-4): EAQVTQNPRYLITVTGKKLTVTCSQNMNHEYMSWYRQDPGLGLRQIYYSMNVEVTDKGDVPEGYKVSRKEKRNFPLILESPSPNQTSLYFCASSFEGDEKLFFGSGTQLSVL.

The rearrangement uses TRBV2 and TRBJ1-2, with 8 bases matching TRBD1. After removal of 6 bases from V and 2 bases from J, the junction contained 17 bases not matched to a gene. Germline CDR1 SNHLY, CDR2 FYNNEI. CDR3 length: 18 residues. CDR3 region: CASSRGGQELTPNYGYTF. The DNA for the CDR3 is TGTGCCAGCAGCAGGGGGGGACAGGAACTAACCCCCAACTATGGCTACACCTTC. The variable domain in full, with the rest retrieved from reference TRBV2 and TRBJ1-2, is EPEVTQTPSHQVTQMGQEVILRCVPISNHLYFYWYRQILGQKVEFLVSFYNNEISEKSEIFDDQFSVERPDGSNFTLKIRSTKLEDSAMYFCASSRGGQELTPNYGYTFGSGTRLTVV.

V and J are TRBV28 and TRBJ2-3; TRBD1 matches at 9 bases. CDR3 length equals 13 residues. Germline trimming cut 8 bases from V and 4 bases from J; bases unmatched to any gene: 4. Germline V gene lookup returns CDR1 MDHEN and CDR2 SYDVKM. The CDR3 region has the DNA TGTGCCAGCCGGGACAGGGCGTCAGATACGCAGTATTTT. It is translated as CASRDRASDTQYF.

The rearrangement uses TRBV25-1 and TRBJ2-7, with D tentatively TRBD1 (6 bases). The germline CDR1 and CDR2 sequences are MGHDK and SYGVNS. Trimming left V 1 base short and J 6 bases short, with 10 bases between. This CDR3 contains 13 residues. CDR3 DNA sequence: TGTGCCAGCAGTGAATTAGAAGGGGGCGAGCAGTACTTC. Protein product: CASSELEGGEQYF.

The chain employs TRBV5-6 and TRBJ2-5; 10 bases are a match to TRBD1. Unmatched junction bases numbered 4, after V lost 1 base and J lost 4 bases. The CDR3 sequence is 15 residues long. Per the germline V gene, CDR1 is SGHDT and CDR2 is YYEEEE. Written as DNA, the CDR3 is TGTGCCAGCAGCTTGCGGACAGGGGGGAGAGAGACCCAGTACTTC. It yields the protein CASSLRTGGRETQYF.

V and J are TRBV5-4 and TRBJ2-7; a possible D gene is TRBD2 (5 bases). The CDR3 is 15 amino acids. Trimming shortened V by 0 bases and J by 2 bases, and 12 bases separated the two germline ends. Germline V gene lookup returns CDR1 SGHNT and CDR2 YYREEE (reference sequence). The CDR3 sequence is CASSLVGLAPYEQYF. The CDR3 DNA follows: TGTGCCAGCAGCTTGGTAGGGCTAGCCCCCTACGAGCAGTACTTC.